Listed here are 17 T cell receptor beta chains from one sample, sequenced in a study of T cell responses to AZD1222 COVID-19 vaccine. Sequenced by immunoSEQ multiplex PCR; TCRdb stores in-frame clones only, minus some. The sample holds 70,000 to 90,000 clones, around 86% seen once. The starting material was peripheral blood, obtained 28 days after the second AZD1222 dose. The receptors originated from an adult who received the AZD1222 COVID-19 vaccine.

The chain couples TRBV19 to TRBJ2-1; tentative D call: TRBD2 (7 bases). Germline assignment: CDR1 LNHDA and CDR2 SQIVND (reference sequence). The CDR3 contains 14 residues. V lost 6 bases to trimming and J lost 8 bases, with 17 bases between them. The CDR3 coding sequence is TGTGCCAGTAGGGGGGGGCGGAGGCGCGATGAGCAGTTCTTC. This translates into CASRGGRRRDEQFF. Full variable domain (outside the CDR3, taken from reference TRBV19 and TRBJ2-1): DGGITQSPKYLFRKEGQNVTLSCEQNLNHDAMYWYRQDPGQGLRLIYYSQIVNDFQKGDIAEGYSVSREKKESFPLTVTSAQKNPTAFYLCASRGGRRRDEQFFGPGTRLTVL.

This clone came up once. V gene TRBV3-1 (or the pseudogene TRBV3-2) combines with J gene TRBJ2-3; D is undetermined. The CDR3 has 16 residues. CDR1 and CDR2 (germline): LGHDT, YNNKEL (reference sequence). Trimming left V 0 bases short and J 4 bases short, with 14 bases between. CDR3 in DNA: TGTGCCAGCAGCCAAGACGCGCTTTTCATATCAGATACGCAGTATTTT. Its protein is CASSQDALFISDTQYF.

The chain recombines TRBV28 with TRBJ2-1; no clear D. V lost 2 bases to trimming and J lost 6 bases, with 17 bases between them. The CDR3 length is 16 residues. The V gene's germline CDR1 is MDHEN and CDR2 SYDVKM. Here the CDR3 reads CASSLSPALNGNEQFF. CDR3 nucleotides: TGTGCCAGCAGTTTAAGCCCCGCGCTTAATGGCAATGAGCAGTTCTTC. Full variable domain (outside the CDR3, taken from reference TRBV28 and TRBJ2-1): DVKVTQSSRYLVKRTGEKVFLECVQDMDHENMFWYRQDPGLGLRLIYFSYDVKMKEKGDIPEGYSVSREKKERFSLILESASTNQTSMYLCASSLSPALNGNEQFFGPGTRLTVL.

V and J are TRBV7-9 and TRBJ1-1; D gene unclear. The CDR3 has 12 amino acids. Trimming cost V 1 base and J 10 bases, with 10 bases left between them. Germline V CDR1 and CDR2: SEHNR, FQNEAQ (reference sequence). The CDR3 reads CASSLGRGVAFF. As DNA, the CDR3 is TGTGCCAGCAGCTTAGGACGAGGAGTAGCTTTCTTT.

The chain couples TRBV28 to TRBJ1-1, with D perhaps matching TRBD1 (5 bases). Germline CDR1 and CDR2: MDHEN and SYDVKM. Trimming removed 5 bases from V and 2 bases from J, with 12 bases in between. This CDR3 is built from 14 residues. The CDR3 DNA follows: TGTGCCAGCAGTCTACAGGAACTTAACACTGAAGCTTTCTTT. It yields the protein CASSLQELNTEAFF.

In its sample, this clone was seen once. The V gene is TRBV5-1, the J gene TRBJ1-4; 8 nucleotides agree with TRBD1. In germline, CDR1 is SGHRS, CDR2 YFSETQ. The CDR3 loop spans 16 amino acids. V was pared by 4 bases and J by 8 bases, with 13 bases of the junction left unmatched. The CDR3 region is CASSAGSGGGGEKLFF. CDR3 DNA: TGCGCCAGCAGCGCCGGATCAGGGGGCGGAGGGGAAAAACTGTTTTTT.

The chain combines TRBV12-3 or TRBV12-4 with TRBJ1-5; no clear D gene. This CDR3 comprises 13 residues. Deletions cut 3 bases from V and 4 bases from J, with 7 bases between. CDR3 protein: CASSLSANQPQHF. The DNA of the CDR3 is TGTGCCAGCAGTTTGTCAGCAAATCAGCCCCAGCATTTT.

In DNA form, the CDR3 reads TGTGCCAGCAGCACAACGGGGTCCGAGCAGTACTTC. Protein product: CASSTTGSEQYF. The chain uses TRBV5-4 and TRBJ2-7; D is perhaps TRBD2 (5 bases). Per germline, CDR1 SGHNT and CDR2 YYREEE (reference sequence). The ends were cut back, 4 bases at V and 6 bases at J, with 11 bases in the middle. The CDR3 is made up of 12 amino acids. Combining the CDR3 with reference TRBV5-4 and TRBJ2-7 gives the whole variable domain ETGVTQSPTHLIKTRGQQVTLRCSSQSGHNTVSWYQQALGQGPQFIFQYYREEENGRGNFPPRFSGLQFPNYSSELNVNALELDDSALYLCASSTTGSEQYFGPGTRLTVT.

The chain combines TRBV28 with TRBJ2-7; 9 positions match TRBD1. CDR3 length equals 16 residues. V lost 3 bases, J lost 2 bases, and 8 bases stayed unmatched. The germline gives CDR1 MDHEN, CDR2 SYDVKM. CDR3 residues: CASSFPGTGFTYEQYF. CDR3 bases: TGTGCCAGCAGTTTCCCCGGGACAGGGTTCACCTACGAGCAGTACTTC.

This chain connects TRBV5-4 to TRBJ2-7, with no clear D. The germline V gene has CDR1 SGHNT and CDR2 YYREEE (reference sequence). The CDR3 sequence is 14 residues long. Deletions cut 2 bases from V and 2 bases from J, with 11 bases between. The CDR3 nucleotides read TGTGCCAGCAGCTTAGCCAGGAATACCTACGAGCAGTACTTC. Residues: CASSLARNTYEQYF.

The chain employs TRBV15 and TRBJ1-2; D not resolved. Germline CDR1 and CDR2: LNHNV and YYDKDF (reference sequence). The V end lost 0 bases, the J end lost 2 bases, and 28 bases lay between the germline ends. The CDR3 is 21 amino acids. The DNA of the CDR3 is TGTGCCACCAGCAGAGAACTACTACCCGTACCTGATGAAGACGGGAACTATGGCTACACCTTC. Translating gives CATSRELLPVPDEDGNYGYTF. The full variable domain, in which reference TRBV15 and TRBJ1-2 provide the parts outside the CDR3, is DAMVIQNPRYQVTQFGKPVTLSCSQTLNHNVMYWYQQKSSQAPKLLFHYYDKDFNNEADTPDNFQSRRPNTSFCFLDIRSPGLGDTAMYLCATSRELLPVPDEDGNYGYTFGSGTRLTVV.

This clone was detected once. The chain has TRBV20-1 and TRBJ1-1; D possibly corresponds to TRBD1 (5 bases). The CDR3 totals 11 residues. Germline CDR1 reads DFQATT; CDR2 reads SNEGSKA (reference sequence). Trimming removed 7 bases at V and 8 bases at J, with 14 bases between. CDR3 nucleotides: TGCAGTGTCCGAGGGGCGCAGGAAGCTTTCTTT. It is translated as CSVRGAQEAFF.

V is TRBV7-6 and J is TRBJ2-2; D unclear. Germline values: CDR1 SGHVS, CDR2 FNYEAQ. The CDR3 extends over 16 amino acids. V was trimmed by 2 bases and J by 0 bases, leaving 10 bases between them. CDR3 loop: CASSLLSAANTGELFF. CDR3 nucleotide sequence: TGTGCCAGCAGCTTACTATCTGCAGCGAACACCGGGGAGCTGTTTTTT.

The chain is built from TRBV18 and TRBJ1-1, with a possible D match to TRBD1 (6 bases). V was cut by 4 bases and J by 6 bases, with 12 bases left in between. The CDR3 has 13 amino acids. Germline assignment: CDR1 KGHSH and CDR2 LQKENI. The CDR3 region is CASSQGTRPEAFF. The CDR3 coding sequence is TGTGCCAGCTCACAGGGGACAAGACCTGAAGCTTTCTTT.

The table lists this clone with a few counts. The chain couples TRBV7-9 to TRBJ2-3; 8 positions agree with TRBD2. The CDR3 totals 16 residues. Unmatched junction bases numbered 8, after V lost 2 bases and J lost 4 bases. Germline CDR1 is SEHNR and CDR2 is FQNEAQ (reference sequence). CDR3 nucleotide sequence: TGTGCCAGCAGCTTATTCTTGACTAGCGATGCAGATACGCAGTATTTT. Its protein product is CASSLFLTSDADTQYF.

The chain carries TRBV28 and TRBJ2-7; weak D call: TRBD2 (7 bases). Germline V gene lookup returns CDR1 MDHEN and CDR2 SYDVKM. The V and J ends lost 2 bases and 3 bases respectively, with 14 bases between them. The CDR3 loop spans 15 amino acids. The CDR3 is CASSLVGGLFYEQYF. The CDR3 DNA reads as TGTGCCAGCAGTTTAGTGGGGGGGCTCTTCTACGAGCAGTACTTC.

The chain combines TRBV9 with TRBJ2-7; D may be TRBD1 (6 bases). Deletions cut 3 bases from V and 2 bases from J, with 15 bases between. The CDR3 has 15 amino acids. CDR1 and CDR2 (germline): SGDLS, YYNGEE. The CDR3, as DNA: TGTGCCAGCAGCGCCAGGTGGGACATTACCTACGAGCAGTACTTC. Protein product: CASSARWDITYEQYF.